This T cell receptor beta chain was identified in a study of cytomegalovirus exposure and HLA in healthy donors. Primers: 60 Vbeta forward and 13 Jbeta reverse. Here immunoSEQ multiplex PCR was the method, and the copy in TCRdb shows in-frame clones only, minus some. The data show some 180,000 clones, with about four fifths seen just once and approximately 1.6% held by the top ten. A note on this clone: Its specificity is not known.

Study results and caveats: Several top significant clusters appeared, in a later analysis, to be linked to common viral pathogens. The productive fraction for most TCR beta V segments was about 87% or about 30% in an earlier analysis.

CDR1 and CDR2 (germline): SGHTA, FQGNSA. V was trimmed by 5 bases and J by 1 base, leaving 11 bases between them. The CDR3 runs 14 residues. Input material: PBMCs. The chain combines TRBV7-2 with TRBJ2-5; possible D gene TRBD2, 5 bases. The source is a man between 35 and 55 years old in good health and CMV-seropositive. CDR3: CASSPQRSQETQYF. In nucleotides, the CDR3 is TGTGCCAGCAGCCCCCAGCGGAGCCAAGAGACCCAGTACTTC.